This T cell receptor beta chain originates from a study of molecular identifiers for immune sequencing clone quantification. On the study more broadly: Replicate RNA came from roughly 18,000 or 92,000 naive CD8 cells and was split five ways, and four parts were sequenced.

Input for naive CD8 libraries was about 18,000 to 1,100,000 sorted cells; the RNA fraction used was 10%, 30% or 50%. The CD8+CD4-CCR7+CD45RA+ phenotype defined the sorted naive CD8 T cells. TCRdb redid the calling of the PCR reads with MiXCR, one entry per CDR3 protein. The sample carries approximately 320,000 distinct CDR3 sequences, roughly 23% recorded once. Germline-derived CDR1 and CDR2 are SEHNR and FQNEAQ (reference sequence). V was pared by 4 bases and J by 0 bases, with 10 bases between. The CDR3 covers 15 residues. This clonotype has at least ten counts. The chain employs TRBV7-9 and TRBJ2-4; D remains unclear. Sequencing was performed on naive CD8+ T cells from blood, with Jurkat cell RNA spiked in. Described subset: FACS-sorted CD8+CD4-CCR7+CD45RA+ naive T cells. This sequence was found in a human donor in good health. Some libraries in this study had Jurkat cell RNA spiked in. For the CDR3, the DNA is TGTGCCAGCAGCTCGTACAGCAGAGCCAAAAACATTCAGTACTTC. It yields the protein CASSSYSRAKNIQYF. The full variable domain, with the rest looked up from reference TRBV7-9 and TRBJ2-4, is DTGVSQNPRHKITKRGQNVTFRCDPISEHNRLYWYRQTLGQGPEFLTYFQNEAQLEKSRLLSDRFSAERPKGSFSTLEIQRTEQGDSAMYLCASSSYSRAKNIQYFGAGTRLSVL.